The subject of this entry is one T cell receptor beta chain. V dropped 5 bases and J dropped 2; count of bases not matched to a gene: 4. This CDR3 is 15 amino acids long. Germline CDR1 MNHEY, CDR2 SMNVEV (reference sequence). The source of the sample is a study of T cell clonotyping in hematopoietic cell transplantation. Repertoires were generated with immunoSEQ multiplex PCR, while TCRdb's copy carries only in-frame clones and drops some. The sample yields approximately 12,000 clones, roughly 89% seen once. This clonotype originated in a female patient over 55 who had an allogeneic stem cell transplant from an unrelated donor, so the T cells may come from the graft donor. Some clones in this sample may be carry-over from other donors' samples. This specimen was PBMCs, taken 100 days after allogeneic stem cell transplant. The chain uses TRBV27 and TRBJ1-4; TRBD1 aligns across 8 bases. The CDR3 is CASSTHRGTNEKLFF. In DNA, the CDR3 is TGTGCCAGCAGTACCCACAGGGGGACTAATGAAAAACTGTTTTTT.